These 14 T cell receptor beta chains share one sample of origin, sequenced in a study of blood T cell repertoires in COVID-19. Method: immunoSEQ multiplex PCR; TCRdb's copy keeps in-frame clones and lacks some. The sample has roughly 250,000 clones; around 81% are singletons. Source material: peripheral blood. Receptors were obtained from a woman aged 60 to 75 with active or convalescent COVID-19.

V usage is TRBV10-3 and J usage is TRBJ1-1; TRBD1 is a possible D gene (6 bases). CDR3 size: 13 residues. V lost 4 bases and J 11 bases, leaving 17 bases between the germline ends. From germline, CDR1 is ENHRY and CDR2 SYGVKD. In DNA form, the CDR3 reads TGTGCCATCAGTGGAGAGGGGGGGCGCGCGGCTTTCTTT. This sequence encodes CAISGEGGRAAFF.

The rearrangement joins TRBV5-1 to TRBJ2-2; tentatively, D is TRBD1 (5 bases). Per the germline V gene, CDR1 is SGHRS and CDR2 is YFSETQ. This CDR3 spans 15 amino acids. Trimming shortened V by 2 bases and J by 5 bases, and 13 bases separated the two germline ends. The CDR3 loop is CASSLSPGWTGELFF. CDR3 sequence (DNA): TGCGCCAGCAGCTTATCGCCAGGGTGGACCGGGGAGCTGTTTTTT.

This rearrangement joins TRBV10-3 to TRBJ1-2; 7 bases match TRBD1. The V gene's germline CDR1 is ENHRY and CDR2 SYGVKD. J lost 6 bases, V lost 10 bases, and 11 bases had no gene match. The CDR3 loop spans 13 amino acids. The CDR3 sequence is CATAPTGLDGYTF. In DNA, the CDR3 is TGTGCCACCGCTCCGACAGGGTTGGATGGCTACACCTTC.

The chain couples TRBV2 to TRBJ2-5, with TRBD1 matching 10 bases. CDR1 is SNHLY and CDR2 is FYNNEI in the germline V gene. CDR3 size: 14 residues. J was trimmed by 4 bases and V by 5 bases; bases with no gene match: 4. The CDR3 nucleotides read TGTGCCAGCAGTTCGACAGGGGGCCCAGAGACCCAGTACTTC. Its translation is CASSSTGGPETQYF. Full variable domain (rest looked up from reference TRBV2 and TRBJ2-5): EPEVTQTPSHQVTQMGQEVILRCVPISNHLYFYWYRQILGQKVEFLVSFYNNEISEKSEIFDDQFSVERPDGSNFTLKIRSTKLEDSAMYFCASSSTGGPETQYFGPGTRLLVL.

This chain connects TRBV24-1 to TRBJ2-5; D remains ambiguous. CDR3 length: 12 amino acids. The V gene's germline CDR1 is KGHDR and CDR2 SFDVKD. The V end lost 9 bases, the J end lost 0 bases, and 7 bases lay between the germline ends. CDR3 DNA: TGTGCCACCTACCACTACCAAGAGACCCAGTACTTC. This gives the protein CATYHYQETQYF.

The genes are TRBV2 and TRBJ1-3; D might be TRBD1 (5 bases). From germline, CDR1 is SNHLY and CDR2 FYNNEI. The CDR3 sequence is 14 residues long. For the CDR3, the DNA is TGTGCAAAGGGGAGGGCTTACGCTGGAAACACCATATATTTT. It yields the protein CAKGRAYAGNTIYF.

CDR3 residues: CASSTGRGYGYTF. The CDR3 DNA is TGTGCCAGCAGCACAGGTAGGGGCTATGGCTACACCTTC. V and J are TRBV3-1 (or the pseudogene TRBV3-2) and TRBJ1-2, with D possibly TRBD1 on 5 matching bases. The CDR3 extends over 13 amino acids. Germline CDR1 and CDR2: LGHDT and YNNKEL (reference sequence). Trimming stripped 5 bases from V and 4 bases from J, with 11 bases between.

Points on this clone: Distinct nucleotide sequences in the sample also encode this CDR3. This chain uses TRBV27 with TRBJ1-5; 10 nucleotides align to TRBD1. The CDR3 covers 15 residues. V dropped 2 bases and J dropped 2; count of bases not matched to a gene: 0. Germline loops: CDR1 MNHEY, CDR2 SMNVEV (reference sequence). The CDR3 DNA is TGTGCCAGCAGTTTAGGGACAGGGGGCAATCAGCCCCAGCATTTT. Protein product: CASSLGTGGNQPQHF.

This chain connects TRBV4-3 to TRBJ2-3; TRBD2 might be the D (5 bases). The germline CDR1 and CDR2 sequences are LGHNA and YSLEER. V dropped 4 bases and J dropped 1 base, with 12 bases sitting between them. The CDR3 spans 15 residues. The CDR3 here is CASSPGVLGTDTQYF. CDR3 coding DNA: TGCGCCAGCAGCCCCGGGGTTCTTGGCACAGATACGCAGTATTTT.

The rearrangement joins TRBV4-2 to TRBJ2-7; D might be TRBD1 (7 bases). The V gene's germline CDR1 is LGHNA and CDR2 YNFKEQ. The V end was cut by 1 base, the J end by 3 bases, with 13 bases between. This CDR3 region has 15 residues. Here the CDR3 DNA reads TGTGCCAGCAGCCAAGGGGGGCAGGGGGGCTACGAGCAGTACTTC. This codes for CASSQGGQGGYEQYF.

The genes are TRBV7-3 and TRBJ2-7, with 7 bases identical to TRBD1. Trimming at V came to 5 bases and at J to 2 bases, leaving 9 bases not matched to a gene. The CDR3 is 15 residues long. Germline loops: CDR1 SGHTA, CDR2 FQGTGA. In DNA form, the CDR3 reads TGTGCCAGCAGCCCAAGAGGGACAGAGGCCTACGAGCAGTACTTC. Its protein is CASSPRGTEAYEQYF.

The genes are TRBV6-6 and TRBJ2-2; TRBD1 might be the D (6 bases). Germline V gives CDR1 MNHNY, CDR2 SVGAGI (reference sequence). V was shortened by 2 bases and J by 0 bases, with 10 bases between the two germline ends. The CDR3 runs to 16 residues. The DNA for the CDR3 is TGTGCCAGCAGTTACGACGGGACATCGAACACCGGGGAGCTGTTTTTT. Translating it yields CASSYDGTSNTGELFF.

J is TRBJ2-1 and V is TRBV2, with D maybe TRBD1 (6 bases). Trimming removed 4 bases at V and 7 bases at J, with 14 bases between. CDR3 length equals 14 residues. Looked up from germline, CDR1 is SNHLY and CDR2 is FYNNEI. Here the CDR3 reads CASSVNRVENEQFF. The CDR3 DNA reads TGTGCCAGCAGTGTGAACAGGGTTGAGAATGAGCAGTTCTTC.

V is TRBV4-3 and J is TRBJ1-3, with unresolved D. Germline V gene data show CDR1 as LGHNA and CDR2 as YSLEER. The CDR3 spans 17 residues. V lost 0 bases and J 0 bases, leaving 12 bases between the germline ends. The CDR3 protein is CASSQDVGPSSGNTIYF. CDR3 nucleotide sequence: TGCGCCAGCAGCCAAGATGTGGGCCCCTCCTCTGGAAACACCATATATTTT.